Each of the 21 T cell receptor beta chains below was sequenced from the same sample in a study of early T cells in non-severe SARS-CoV-2 infection (dated by TCRdb to the early 2020s). To prepare the library, 5' RACE was applied. Data came from a NextSeq 500. TCRdb itself trimmed the public reads at Q25 with fastp, ran MiXCR and retained productive beta chains. Duplicate CDR3 protein sequences are folded into a single record with the most common DNA and genes. For this sample the table gives about 100,000 distinct CDR3 sequences, of which approximately 13% were detected only once. The biggest ten clones account for around 2% of the sample. Specimen: whole blood. These receptors all come from an adult who was a healthcare worker with PCR-confirmed SARS-CoV-2 infection or an uninfected control (not recorded which).

The gene calls are TRBV10-3 and TRBJ2-7; 11 nucleotides agree with TRBD1. The CDR3 consists of 13 residues. The germline CDR1 and CDR2 sequences are ENHRY and SYGVKD. Germline trimming cut 7 bases from V and 2 bases from J; bases unmatched to any gene: 1. CDR3 sequence reads: CAIKGQGAYEQYF. The CDR3, as DNA: TGTGCCATCAAGGGACAGGGGGCCTACGAGCAGTACTTC.

With regard to this clonotype: A read error may explain this, as a much larger clone is one base away. The chain is built from TRBV2 and TRBJ2-2; D might be TRBD1 (6 bases). CDR1 is SNHLY and CDR2 is FYNNEI in the germline V gene. This CDR3 region has 13 residues. The CDR3 spells CASEQGSHGDLFF. The CDR3 DNA reads as TGTGCCAGCGAACAGGGATCGCACGGGGACCTGTTTTTT.

This clonotype showed up just a few times. This chain uses TRBV14 with TRBJ2-1; a possible D gene is TRBD2 (5 bases). The V end was cut by 2 bases, the J end by 5 bases, with 22 bases between. The CDR3 spans 18 residues. CDR1 and CDR2 from the germline V gene are SGHDN and FVKESK. The CDR3 DNA is TGTGCCAGCAGCCAACCTCCCCAGAGGGCCTTGGGGAACAATGAGCAGTTCTTC. Translation: CASSQPPQRALGNNEQFF.

The genes are TRBV2 and TRBJ1-4; TRBD1 might be the D (6 bases). This CDR3 has 15 residues. Germline V gene sequence: CDR1 SNHLY, CDR2 FYNNEI. The germline V and J ends were trimmed by 3 bases and 7 bases, with 15 bases remaining between them. The CDR3 nucleotides read TGTGCCAGCAGTGAGGGCCAGGGGAGACTTGAAAAACTGTTTTTT. It codes for CASSEGQGRLEKLFF.

This clonotype was observed a few times. The chain is built from TRBV11-2 and TRBJ1-6, with a tentative D call TRBD1 (5 bases). Looked up from germline, CDR1 is SGHAT and CDR2 is FQNNGV. This CDR3 has 19 amino acids. The V and J ends lost 4 bases and 0 bases respectively, with 19 bases between them. CDR3 loop: CASSSLGLPGSSYNSPLHF. The DNA of the CDR3 is TGTGCCAGCAGCTCTCTGGGACTTCCCGGAAGCTCCTATAATTCACCCCTCCACTTT.

This clonotype has ten or more counts. V and J are TRBV29-1 and TRBJ2-5, with a weak D call TRBD1 (8 bases). Germline V gene lookup returns CDR1 SQVTM and CDR2 ANQGSEA. The CDR3 contains 14 residues. The V and J ends lost 3 bases and 3 bases respectively, with 14 bases between them. The CDR3 sequence is CSVEAQGGEETQYF. The CDR3 DNA reads TGCAGCGTTGAGGCACAGGGGGGGGAAGAGACCCAGTACTTC.

In its sample, this clonotype was seen a few times. The chain joins TRBV29-1 to TRBJ2-7; D gene uncertain. Trimming removed 4 bases at V and 5 bases at J, with 15 bases between. The CDR3 extends over 13 amino acids. Per the germline V gene, CDR1 is SQVTM and CDR2 is ANQGSEA. In DNA form, the CDR3 reads TGCAGCGTTGTGGGGATCCCCCTAGACGAGCAGTACTTC. Translation: CSVVGIPLDEQYF.

The chain is built from TRBV4-1 and TRBJ2-7, with TRBD1 as a possible D gene (6 bases). V lost 0 bases and J 4 bases, leaving 10 bases between the germline ends. The CDR3 loop spans 14 amino acids. The germline V gene has CDR1 MGHRA and CDR2 YSYEKL. CDR3 nucleotides: TGCGCCAGCAGCCAAGATCTGGGGGCTTACGAGCAGTACTTC. Translation gives CASSQDLGAYEQYF.

The V gene is TRBV7-2, the J gene TRBJ2-7; D unresolved. Trimming left V 1 base short and J 3 bases short, with 10 bases between. The germline V gene has CDR1 SGHTA and CDR2 FQGNSA. This CDR3 spans 14 amino acids. The CDR3, as DNA: TGTGCCAGCAGCTTAGACCCTAGAGGCTACGAGCAGTACTTC. Its translation is CASSLDPRGYEQYF.

The chain combines TRBV7-9 with TRBJ2-7; D might be TRBD1 (6 bases). The CDR3 is 15 residues long. Germline-derived CDR1 and CDR2 are SEHNR and FQNEAQ (reference sequence). With 4 bases removed from V and 3 bases from J, the gap between germline ends came to 16 bases. CDR3 sequence (DNA): TGTGCCAGCAGCTACGACAGGTGCCGGTTCTACGAGCAGTACTTC. As protein: CASSYDRCRFYEQYF.

This clonotype was observed a handful of times. The rearrangement links TRBV5-1 to TRBJ2-7; possible D gene TRBD1, 5 bases. Looked up from germline, CDR1 is SGHRS and CDR2 is YFSETQ. Trimming stripped 5 bases from V and 0 bases from J, with 12 bases between. This CDR3 has 14 amino acids. CDR3 protein: CASRPQASSYEQYF. For the CDR3, the DNA is TGCGCCAGCAGACCACAGGCCAGCTCCTACGAGCAGTACTTC.

Ten or more counts support this clonotype. A junction boundary mismatches the germline segment, possibly from a read error. The chain joins TRBV5-4 to TRBJ2-2; possibly TRBD1 or TRBD2 for D (6 bases each). The CDR3 loop spans 18 amino acids. From germline, CDR1 is SGHNT and CDR2 YYREEE (reference sequence). The CDR3 DNA is TGTGCCAGCAGCGCCGGGGGCAGGGGAAGCACCAACACCGGAGAGCTGTTTTTT. This encodes CASSAGGRGSTNTGELFF.

This clonotype showed up many times. The chain is built from TRBV28 and TRBJ2-3, with TRBD1 matching over 9 bases. J gave up 2 bases and V 4 bases, and 4 bases lay outside the gene matches. CDR1 and CDR2 from the germline V gene are MDHEN and SYDVKM. The CDR3 has 15 residues. CDR3 nucleotide sequence: TGTGCCAGCAGTTCTCGGGACAGGGCCACAGATACGCAGTATTTT. This codes for CASSSRDRATDTQYF.

This clonotype was recorded a few times. V gene TRBV27 combines with J gene TRBJ2-7; 7 bases agree with TRBD1. Trimming removed 6 bases from V and 3 bases from J; junction bases left unmatched: 5. Germline lookup yields CDR1 MNHEY and CDR2 SMNVEV (reference sequence). This CDR3 is built from 13 residues. CDR3 coding DNA: TGTGCCAGCAGCAGACAGGGTATCTACGAGCAGTACTTC. It specifies CASSRQGIYEQYF.

This chain connects TRBV29-1 to TRBJ2-1; possibly TRBD1 for D (6 bases). Germline-derived CDR1 and CDR2 are SQVTM and ANQGSEA. V gave up 0 bases and J gave up 0 bases, with 12 bases separating them. The CDR3 has 16 residues. CDR3 coding DNA: TGCAGCGTTGAAGACCTACAGGGTAGCTCCTACAATGAGCAGTTCTTC. It encodes CSVEDLQGSSYNEQFF.

The rearrangement uses TRBV23-1 and TRBJ2-5; 10 nucleotides align to TRBD1. TRBV23-1 is treated as an ORF (open reading frame) with a function not yet certain. With 3 bases clipped from V and 5 bases from J, the junction kept 0 bases outside the gene matches. CDR3 length: 13 amino acids. CDR3 nucleotide sequence: TGCGCCAGCAGTCAGGGACAGGGGGAGACCCAGTACTTC. Amino acid sequence: CASSQGQGETQYF.

The chain combines TRBV20-1 with TRBJ1-1, with D unclear. Trimming cost V 1 base and J 1 base, with 7 bases left between them. CDR1 DFQATT and CDR2 SNEGSKA come from the germline V gene (reference sequence). The CDR3 extends over 13 amino acids. The CDR3 spells CSARGRSNTEAFF. The CDR3 DNA follows: TGCAGTGCTAGAGGGAGGTCGAACACTGAAGCTTTCTTT.

The chain joins TRBV18 to TRBJ2-6; tentative D call: TRBD2 (7 bases). The germline CDR1 and CDR2 sequences are KGHSH and LQKENI. V was clipped by 8 bases and J by 0 bases, with 17 bases between them. The CDR3 runs to 17 residues. The CDR3 reads CASRGASGPSGANVLTF. CDR3 nucleotide sequence: TGTGCCAGCAGGGGGGCTAGCGGCCCCTCTGGGGCCAACGTCCTGACTTTC. The entire variable domain, with the rest obtained from reference TRBV18 and TRBJ2-6, is as follows: NAGVMQNPRHLVRRRGQEARLRCSPMKGHSHVYWYRQLPEEGLKFMVYLQKENIIDESGMPKERFSAEFPKEGPSILRIQQVVRGDSAAYFCASRGASGPSGANVLTFGAGSRLTVL.

This clonotype was seen more than once but under ten times. The chain employs TRBV7-2 and TRBJ2-5, with TRBD1 identical over 7 bases. The V gene's germline CDR1 is SGHTA and CDR2 FQGNSA. The CDR3 consists of 16 residues. The junction had 16 bases not matched to a gene; V was cut back by 7 bases and J by 5 bases. This CDR3 is CASTQLPGQLRETQYF. The CDR3, as DNA: TGTGCCAGCACTCAACTCCCGGGACAGCTCAGGGAGACCCAGTACTTC. Complete variable domain (other parts from reference TRBV7-2 and TRBJ2-5): GAGVSQSPSNKVTEKGKDVELRCDPISGHTALYWYRQSLGQGLEFLIYFQGNSAPDKSGLPSDRFSAERTGGSVSTLTIQRTQQEDSAVYLCASTQLPGQLRETQYFGPGTRLLVL.

The V gene is TRBV20-1, the J gene TRBJ2-1; possibly TRBD2 for D (6 bases). Deletions cut 2 bases from V and 6 bases from J, with 14 bases between. Germline V lookup: CDR1 DFQATT, CDR2 SNEGSKA (reference sequence). The CDR3 contains 14 residues. Here the CDR3 DNA reads TGCAGTGCTAGACCGATGACTAGGATCAATGAGCAGTTCTTC. Amino acid sequence: CSARPMTRINEQFF.

In this sample, this clonotype turned up many times. The V call is TRBV7-3, the J call TRBJ1-1; no clear D gene. The V gene's germline CDR1 is SGHTA and CDR2 FQGTGA. This CDR3 contains 13 residues. Trimming pared 2 bases from V and 5 bases from J, leaving 9 bases between. The CDR3 DNA reads as TGTGCCAGCAGCTTACGGAGCAAGACTGAAGCTTTCTTT. The encoded protein is CASSLRSKTEAFF.